This TCR beta chain was captured in a study of breast tumors, draining lymph nodes, adjacent tissues. Study results and limitations: Findings are consistent with lymph node origin and intratumoral expansion of most tumor T cells. The lymph node origin of tumor T cells was framed as consistent with a hypothesis, not demonstrated. Luminal-like breast cancer showed significantly greater tumor-nontumor repertoire similarity than basal-like breast cancer did. Tumors had less TCR diversity than lymph nodes, more than nontumor tissue.

CDR3 length: 14 residues. The germline V gene has CDR1 MRHNA and CDR2 SNTAGT. Trimming removed 7 bases at V and 4 bases at J, with 16 bases between. The lymph nodes were axillary draining lymph nodes from breast cancer patients. Regarding this clonotype: Antigen: not known.

TCRdb processed the multiplex PCR reads anew with MiXCR; each CDR3 protein has one entry. The table has nearly 200,000 distinct CDR3 sequences, roughly 31% seen once; the top ten hold 4.3%. Sequencing was carried out using axillary lymph node tissue. This clonotype was obtained from a female donor with breast cancer. Some clones in this sample may be carry-over from other donors' samples. The J gene is TRBJ1-1, the V gene TRBV6-4; D unresolved. CDR3: CASKMSGSSTEAFF. As DNA, the CDR3 is TGTGCCAGCAAGATGAGTGGCTCTAGCACTGAAGCTTTCTTT.